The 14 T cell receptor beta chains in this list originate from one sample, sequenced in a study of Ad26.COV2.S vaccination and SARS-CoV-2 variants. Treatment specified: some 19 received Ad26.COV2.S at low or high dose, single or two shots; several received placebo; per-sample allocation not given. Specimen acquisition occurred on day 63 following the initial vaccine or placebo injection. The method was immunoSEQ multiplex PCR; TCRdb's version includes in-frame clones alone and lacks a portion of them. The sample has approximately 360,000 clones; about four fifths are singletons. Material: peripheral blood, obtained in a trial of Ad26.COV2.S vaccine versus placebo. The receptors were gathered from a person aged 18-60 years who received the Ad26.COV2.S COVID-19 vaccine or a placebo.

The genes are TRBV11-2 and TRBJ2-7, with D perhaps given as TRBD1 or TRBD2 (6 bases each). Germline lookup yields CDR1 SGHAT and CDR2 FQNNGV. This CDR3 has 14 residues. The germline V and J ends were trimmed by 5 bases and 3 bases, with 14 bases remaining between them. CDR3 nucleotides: TGTGCCAGCAGCCCACGGGGGCTTCACTACGAGCAGTACTTC. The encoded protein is CASSPRGLHYEQYF.

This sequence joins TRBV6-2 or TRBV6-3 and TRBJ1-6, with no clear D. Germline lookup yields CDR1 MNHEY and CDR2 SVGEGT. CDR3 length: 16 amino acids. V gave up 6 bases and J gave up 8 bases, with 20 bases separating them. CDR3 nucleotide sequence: TGTGCCAGCAGCTATGGCCGAGACAAGAAACATTCACCCCTCCACTTT. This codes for CASSYGRDKKHSPLHF.

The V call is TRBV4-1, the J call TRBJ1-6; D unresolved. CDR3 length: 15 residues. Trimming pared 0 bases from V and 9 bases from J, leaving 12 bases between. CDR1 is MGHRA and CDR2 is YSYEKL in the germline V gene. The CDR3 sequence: CASSQDWRELSPLHF. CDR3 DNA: TGCGCCAGCAGCCAAGATTGGAGGGAACTTTCACCCCTCCACTTT.

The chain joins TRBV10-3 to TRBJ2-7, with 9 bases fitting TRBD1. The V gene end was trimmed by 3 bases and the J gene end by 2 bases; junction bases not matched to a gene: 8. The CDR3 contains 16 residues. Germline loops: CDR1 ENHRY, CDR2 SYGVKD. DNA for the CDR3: TGTGCCATCAGTGATCCGGGACAGGGCCGTACCTACGAGCAGTACTTC. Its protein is CAISDPGQGRTYEQYF.

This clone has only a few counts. CDR3 protein: CASSFGASLAGEETQYF. Written as DNA, the CDR3 is TGCGCCAGCAGCTTCGGGGCCTCTTTAGCGGGGGAAGAGACCCAGTACTTC. The chain links TRBV5-1 to TRBJ2-5, with 9 nucleotides matching TRBD2. The CDR3 has 17 residues. Losses at the gene ends were 2 bases for V and 3 bases for J; bases not matched to a gene: 11. Germline loops: CDR1 SGHRS, CDR2 YFSETQ. Full variable domain (missing parts from reference TRBV5-1 and TRBJ2-5): KAGVTQTPRYLIKTRGQQVTLSCSPISGHRSVSWYQQTPGQGLQFLFEYFSETQRNKGNFPGRFSGRQFSNSRSEMNVSTLELGDSALYLCASSFGASLAGEETQYFGPGTRLLVL.

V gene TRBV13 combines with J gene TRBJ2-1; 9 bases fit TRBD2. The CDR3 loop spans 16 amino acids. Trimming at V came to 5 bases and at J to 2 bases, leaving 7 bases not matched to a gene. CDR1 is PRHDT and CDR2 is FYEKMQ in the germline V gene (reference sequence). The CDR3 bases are TGTGCCAGCAGCGGCCTTAGCGGGAGCGCCTACAATGAGCAGTTCTTC. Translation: CASSGLSGSAYNEQFF.

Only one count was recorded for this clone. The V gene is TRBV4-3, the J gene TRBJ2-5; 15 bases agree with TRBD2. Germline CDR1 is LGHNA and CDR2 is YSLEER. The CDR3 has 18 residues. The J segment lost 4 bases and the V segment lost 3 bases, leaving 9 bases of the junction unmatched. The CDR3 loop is CASSQPGTSGGRVETQYF. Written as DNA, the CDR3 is TGCGCCAGCAGCCAGCCCGGGACTAGCGGGGGGCGGGTAGAGACCCAGTACTTC.

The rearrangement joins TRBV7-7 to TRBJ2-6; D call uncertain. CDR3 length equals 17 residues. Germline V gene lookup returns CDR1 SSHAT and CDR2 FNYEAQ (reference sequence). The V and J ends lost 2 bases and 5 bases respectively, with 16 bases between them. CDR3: CASSLIPGCFWANVLTF. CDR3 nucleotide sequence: TGTGCCAGCAGCTTAATACCCGGTTGTTTCTGGGCCAACGTCCTGACTTTC.

The DNA of the CDR3 is TGCAGCGCCTCCGGGGGGAGGGCAAGAGATACGCAGTATTTT. It encodes CSASGGRARDTQYF. This chain joins TRBV29-1 and TRBJ2-3; TRBD2 aligns across 7 bases. Looked up from germline, CDR1 is SQVTM and CDR2 is ANQGSEA. This CDR3 has 14 residues. V trimming: 7 bases; J trimming: 5 bases; junction bases outside the gene matches: 12.

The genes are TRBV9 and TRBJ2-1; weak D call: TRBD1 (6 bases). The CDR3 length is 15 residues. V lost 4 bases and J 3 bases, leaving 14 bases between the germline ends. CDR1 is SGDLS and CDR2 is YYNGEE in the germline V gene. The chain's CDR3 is CASSPIDRNYNEQFF. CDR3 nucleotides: TGTGCCAGCAGCCCGATCGACAGGAACTACAATGAGCAGTTCTTC.

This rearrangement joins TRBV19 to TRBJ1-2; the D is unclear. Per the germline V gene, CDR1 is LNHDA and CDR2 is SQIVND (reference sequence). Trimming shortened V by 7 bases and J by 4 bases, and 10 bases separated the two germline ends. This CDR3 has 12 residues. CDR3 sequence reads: CASMDGIYGYTF. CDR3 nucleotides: TGTGCCAGTATGGACGGGATCTATGGCTACACCTTC.

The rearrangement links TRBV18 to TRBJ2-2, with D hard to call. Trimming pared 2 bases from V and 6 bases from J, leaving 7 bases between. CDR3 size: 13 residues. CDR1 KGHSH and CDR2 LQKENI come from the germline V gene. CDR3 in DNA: TGTGCCAGCTCACCAGGAATCCCCGGGGAGCTGTTTTTT. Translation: CASSPGIPGELFF.

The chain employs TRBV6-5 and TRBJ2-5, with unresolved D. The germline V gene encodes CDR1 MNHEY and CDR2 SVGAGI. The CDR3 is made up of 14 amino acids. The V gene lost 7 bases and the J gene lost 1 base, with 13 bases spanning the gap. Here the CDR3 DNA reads TGTGCCAGCACCCCCTCACTGGGCCAAGAGACCCAGTACTTC. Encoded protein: CASTPSLGQETQYF.

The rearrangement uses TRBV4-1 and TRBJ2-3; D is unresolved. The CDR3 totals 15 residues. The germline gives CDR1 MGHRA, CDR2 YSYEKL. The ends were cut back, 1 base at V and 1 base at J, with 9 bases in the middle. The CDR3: CASSQAARGTDTQYF. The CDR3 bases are TGCGCCAGCAGCCAAGCTGCCCGGGGCACAGATACGCAGTATTTT.